Each of the 9 T cell receptor beta chains below was sequenced from the same sample in a study of vaccination effects on CD4 cells after COVID-19. These TCRs' antigens remain unknown. Clones were sequenced by immunoSEQ multiplex PCR, and TCRdb holds only the in-frame ones, with some missing. The data show tens of thousands of clones, with roughly two thirds seen just once and 25% to 30% held by the top ten. ViraFEST assay sequencing came after antigen-specific CD4+ T cells were expanded with viral peptide pools. Investigators separated out CD4+ T cells once around nine days of culture had passed. Sequenced material: CD4+ T cells from PBMCs cultured with HCoV-229E spike peptides, taken before COVID-19 vaccination. Receptor source: a human donor who received a COVID-19 vaccine.

This rearrangement joins TRBV7-9 to TRBJ2-5; 11 bases fit TRBD1. CDR1 is SEHNR, CDR2 FQNEAQ, per germline (reference sequence). J was trimmed by 7 bases and V by 5 bases; bases with no gene match: 3. The CDR3 is 13 amino acids. CDR3 sequence: CASSGQGAGTQYF. In nucleotides, the CDR3 is TGTGCCAGCAGCGGACAGGGGGCCGGGACCCAGTACTTC. Variable domain in full (rest from reference TRBV7-9 and TRBJ2-5): DTGVSQNPRHKITKRGQNVTFRCDPISEHNRLYWYRQTLGQGPEFLTYFQNEAQLEKSRLLSDRFSAERPKGSFSTLEIQRTEQGDSAMYLCASSGQGAGTQYFGPGTRLLVL.

The chain uses TRBV11-2 and TRBJ2-3; D not certain. The CDR3 is 12 residues long. Trimming stripped 0 bases from V and 11 bases from J, with 9 bases between. CDR1 is SGHAT, CDR2 FQNNGV, per germline. The DNA for the CDR3 is TGTGCCAGCAGCTTAGATTTGAGCCTGCAGTATTTT. Amino acid sequence: CASSLDLSLQYF.

The chain combines TRBV11-3 with TRBJ1-1; tentative D call: TRBD1 (5 bases). The V gene's germline CDR1 is SGHNT and CDR2 YENEEA. Trimming cost V 3 bases and J 1 base, with 12 bases left between them. This CDR3 has 15 residues. The CDR3 DNA is TGTGCCAGCAGCTTGGGGGGGTATACGAACACTGAAGCTTTCTTT. Protein product: CASSLGGYTNTEAFF.

This chain joins TRBV5-4 and TRBJ2-5; no clear D gene. This CDR3 comprises 11 residues. The germline V and J ends were trimmed by 0 bases and 5 bases, with 2 bases remaining between them. CDR1 and CDR2 from the germline V gene are SGHNT and YYREEE (reference sequence). The CDR3 spells CASSLDETQYF. In DNA, the CDR3 is TGTGCCAGCAGCTTGGATGAGACCCAGTACTTC.

The CDR3 region is CASSSRDWFNNEQYF. The CDR3 coding sequence is TGTGCCAGCAGCTCCAGGGACTGGTTTAACAACGAGCAGTACTTC. The V and J genes are TRBV7-9 and TRBJ2-7; D possibly corresponds to TRBD2 (6 bases). Trimming shortened V by 4 bases and J by 5 bases, and 18 bases separated the two germline ends. The CDR3 runs to 15 residues. Germline lookup yields CDR1 SEHNR and CDR2 FQNEAQ (reference sequence).

This chain uses TRBV5-6 with TRBJ1-4, with D possibly being TRBD1 (5 bases). Per the germline V gene, CDR1 is SGHDT and CDR2 is YYEEEE. V lost 2 bases and J lost 2, with 7 bases in between. This CDR3 spans 14 amino acids. CDR3 amino acids: CASSFGATNEKLFF. CDR3 bases: TGTGCCAGCAGCTTTGGGGCTACTAATGAAAAACTGTTTTTT.

The sample holds a few counts of this clone. J is TRBJ1-2 and V is TRBV10-3; 8 nucleotides align to TRBD1. This CDR3 has 12 amino acids. V was pared by 11 bases and J by 4 bases, with 6 bases of the junction left unmatched. Germline V CDR1 and CDR2: ENHRY, SYGVKD. The CDR3, as DNA: TGTGCCTCGACAGGGGATGGCTATGGCTACACCTTC. This translates into CASTGDGYGYTF.

The rearrangement links TRBV27 to TRBJ1-6; 9 bases fit TRBD1. The trim removed 6 bases at V and 10 bases at J, leaving 10 bases unmatched. The CDR3 runs to 15 residues. Looked up from germline, CDR1 is MNHEY and CDR2 is SMNVEV (reference sequence). CDR3 sequence reads: CASSQGTGLYSPLHF. The DNA for the CDR3 is TGTGCCAGCAGCCAAGGGACAGGGTTGTACTCACCCCTCCACTTT.

The V and J genes are TRBV18 and TRBJ2-1; D may correspond to TRBD1 or TRBD2 (5 bases each). Deletions cut 4 bases from V and 13 bases from J, with 17 bases between. CDR3 length: 13 residues. Germline CDR1 reads KGHSH; CDR2 reads LQKENI. The CDR3 nucleotides read TGTGCCAGCTCACTCGGGACGGGGATCTCTCAGTTCTTC. This encodes CASSLGTGISQFF.